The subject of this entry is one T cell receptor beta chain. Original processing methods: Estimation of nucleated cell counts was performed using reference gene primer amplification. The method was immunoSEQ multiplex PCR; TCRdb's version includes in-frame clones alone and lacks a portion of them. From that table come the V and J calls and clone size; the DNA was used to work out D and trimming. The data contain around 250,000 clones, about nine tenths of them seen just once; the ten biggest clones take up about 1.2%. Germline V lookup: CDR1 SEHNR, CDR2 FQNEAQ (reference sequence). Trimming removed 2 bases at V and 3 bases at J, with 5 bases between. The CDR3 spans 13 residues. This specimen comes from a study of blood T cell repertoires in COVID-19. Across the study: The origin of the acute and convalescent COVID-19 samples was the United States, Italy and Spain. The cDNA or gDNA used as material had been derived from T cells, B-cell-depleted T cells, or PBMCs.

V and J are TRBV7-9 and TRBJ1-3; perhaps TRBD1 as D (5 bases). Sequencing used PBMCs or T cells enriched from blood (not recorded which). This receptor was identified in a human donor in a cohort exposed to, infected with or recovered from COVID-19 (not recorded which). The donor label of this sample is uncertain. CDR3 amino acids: CASSLQGGNTIYF. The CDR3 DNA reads TGTGCCAGCAGCTTACAGGGTGGAAACACCATATATTTT.